This is a list of T cell receptor beta chains from one sample in a study of control samples from healthy donors and cancer patients. Assay used: immunoSEQ multiplex PCR; TCRdb lists only in-frame clones, some missing. The sample records some 120,000 clones, about 95% being singletons. Specimen: blood. The source is a man aged 25 to 45 in good health. The CDR3 runs from the conserved cysteine through the conserved F or W. Each record gives: D gene, clone size, V gene, J gene, CDR3 protein, CDR3 DNA. The D gene is left open where the match is weak. Not all rows give a size; the values are once, few, many and, for expanded clones, a class.

d_gene: .
abundance: .
v_gene: TRBV7-2
j_gene: TRBJ2-1
CDR3aa: CAGSERGGDNEQFF
CDR3nt: TGTGCCGGCTCAGAGAGGGGGGGCGACAATGAGCAGTTCTTC

d_gene: .
abundance: .
v_gene: TRBV7-2
j_gene: TRBJ1-1
CDR3aa: CASSSQGNTEAFF
CDR3nt: TGTGCCAGCAGCTCACAGGGGAACACTGAAGCTTTCTTT

d_gene: .
abundance: .
v_gene: TRBV4-1
j_gene: TRBJ1-4
CDR3aa: CASSPPVGATNEKLFF
CDR3nt: TGCGCCAGCAGCCCCCCTGTTGGTGCAACTAATGAAAAACTGTTTTTT

d_gene: TRBD1
abundance: .
v_gene: TRBV12-3/TRBV12-4
j_gene: TRBJ1-1
CDR3aa: CASRRQGGAEAFF
CDR3nt: TGTGCCAGCAGACGACAGGGCGGCGCTGAAGCTTTCTTT

d_gene: TRBD1
abundance: .
v_gene: TRBV5-1
j_gene: TRBJ2-5
CDR3aa: CASSQQGNQETQYF
CDR3nt: TGCGCCAGCAGTCAACAGGGGAACCAAGAGACCCAGTACTTC

d_gene: .
abundance: .
v_gene: TRBV4-3
j_gene: TRBJ2-6
CDR3aa: CASSPWVGSGANVLTF
CDR3nt: TGCGCCAGCAGCCCGTGGGTTGGCTCTGGGGCCAACGTCCTGACTTTC

d_gene: .
abundance: .
v_gene: TRBV19
j_gene: TRBJ1-1
CDR3aa: CASSRGLNTEAFF
CDR3nt: TGTGCCAGTAGTAGGGGGCTGAACACTGAAGCTTTCTTT

d_gene: .
abundance: .
v_gene: TRBV7-8
j_gene: TRBJ1-1
CDR3aa: CASTTGRLGTEAFF
CDR3nt: TGTGCCAGCACCACAGGGAGATTAGGCACTGAAGCTTTCTTT

d_gene: .
abundance: .
v_gene: TRBV6-1
j_gene: TRBJ2-5
CDR3aa: CASNPRSKSQETQYF
CDR3nt: TGTGCCAGCAACCCACGTAGTAAATCACAAGAGACCCAGTACTTC

d_gene: .
abundance: .
v_gene: TRBV6-5
j_gene: TRBJ1-2
CDR3aa: CASRGGTAANYGYTF
CDR3nt: TGTGCCAGCAGAGGAGGGACGGCAGCTAACTATGGCTACACCTTC

d_gene: .
abundance: .
v_gene: TRBV4-3
j_gene: TRBJ1-6
CDR3aa: CASSRRDRGGDSPLHF
CDR3nt: TGCGCCAGCAGCCGGAGGGACCGGGGAGGGGATTCACCCCTCCACTTT

d_gene: .
abundance: .
v_gene: TRBV11-2
j_gene: TRBJ1-2
CDR3aa: CASSRDGNYGYTF
CDR3nt: TGTGCCAGCAGTCGGGACGGCAACTATGGCTACACCTTC

d_gene: TRBD1
abundance: .
v_gene: TRBV15
j_gene: TRBJ2-5
CDR3aa: CATRTGSPPQYF
CDR3nt: TGTGCCACCCGGACAGGCTCCCCTCCCCAGTACTTC

d_gene: TRBD1
abundance: .
v_gene: TRBV28
j_gene: TRBJ1-1
CDR3aa: CASRLYRDRDTEAFF
CDR3nt: TGTGCCAGCAGACTCTACCGGGACAGGGACACTGAAGCTTTCTTT

d_gene: TRBD1
abundance: .
v_gene: TRBV7-3
j_gene: TRBJ1-1
CDR3aa: CASSQTGGRMNEAFF
CDR3nt: TGTGCCAGCAGCCAGACAGGGGGCAGGATGAATGAAGCTTTCTTT

d_gene: .
abundance: .
v_gene: TRBV16
j_gene: TRBJ2-7
CDR3aa: CASSQFALRAEQYF
CDR3nt: TGTGCCAGCAGCCAATTCGCACTTCGGGCCGAGCAGTACTTC

d_gene: .
abundance: .
v_gene: TRBV9
j_gene: TRBJ1-6
CDR3aa: CASSVEMGSPLHF
CDR3nt: TGTGCCAGCAGCGTAGAGATGGGTTCACCCCTCCACTTT

d_gene: .
abundance: once
v_gene: TRBV19
j_gene: TRBJ2-7
CDR3aa: CASSITGRAEEQYF
CDR3nt: TGTGCCAGTAGTATAACGGGCAGGGCGGAGGAGCAGTACTTC